The clone carrying this T cell receptor (beta chain) has only one observation. The target antigen is unknown. V was cut by 1 base and J by 0 bases, with 11 bases left in between. CDR3 length equals 16 residues. Germline CDR1 LNHDA, CDR2 SQIVND (reference sequence). The sample originates from a study of OX40 agonist ivuxolimab in advanced cancers. The wider study: The study enrolled dose-escalation patients with hepatocellular carcinoma, melanoma, renal cell or head and neck cancer.

General study points: Among patients with partial responses at 0.1-3.0 mg/kg, clonal expansion was among the lowest. Researchers report that CD8+ T cells had, on average, more expanded clones than CD4+.

The protocol was immunoSEQ multiplex PCR, while the TCRdb copy is restricted to in-frame clones and leaves out a portion. The sample has about 82,000 clones; roughly 91% are singletons. The clonotype was recovered from an adult with an advanced solid tumor such as melanoma, head and neck, liver or kidney cancer. Sample: CD4+ or CD8+ T cells sorted from blood, taken in a trial of the OX40 agonist ivuxolimab. The chain carries TRBV19 and TRBJ2-3; D unresolved. The CDR3 here is CASSIGFRVSTDTQYF. The CDR3 region has the DNA TGTGCCAGTAGTATAGGTTTCCGGGTGAGCACAGATACGCAGTATTTT.